Below are 8 T cell receptor beta chains sequenced from a single sample in a study of response to subunit inactivated influenza vaccine. Each CDR3 protein gets one entry after TCRdb re-called the RT-PCR reads with MiXCR. The repertoire holds 530,000 or so distinct CDR3 sequences, around 13% seen once, with around 10% in the top ten. The material was PBMCs from blood, obtained roughly 12 days after vaccination. These receptors all stem from a man aged 50 or older who received an inactivated influenza vaccine.

This clonotype was found many times. The chain employs TRBV5-1 and TRBJ2-7; maybe TRBD1 (6 bases). Germline CDR1 SGHRS, CDR2 YFSETQ. Trimming cost V 2 bases and J 3 bases, with 18 bases left between them. CDR3 length equals 16 residues. CDR3: CASSLNRDIKNYEQYF. In DNA, the CDR3 is TGCGCCAGCAGCTTAAACCGGGACATCAAAAACTACGAGCAGTACTTC.

The chain uses TRBV7-8 and TRBJ2-5, with TRBD2 matching over 12 bases. V lost 2 bases and J lost 1; bases outside the gene matches: 5. CDR1 is SGHVS and CDR2 is FQNEAQ in the germline V gene. This CDR3 is built from 17 residues. This CDR3 reads CASSLPSGGASQETQYF. CDR3 in DNA: TGTGCCAGCAGCTTACCTAGCGGGGGGGCCAGCCAAGAGACCCAGTACTTC.

This clonotype showed up just a few times. V usage is TRBV7-2 and J usage is TRBJ2-3, with TRBD2 matching 7 bases. J gave up 2 bases and V 5 bases, and 7 bases lay outside the gene matches. This CDR3 is 15 amino acids long. Germline values: CDR1 SGHTA, CDR2 FQGNSA. CDR3: CASSPHLAATDTQYF. The CDR3 nucleotides read TGTGCCAGCAGCCCCCACCTAGCGGCCACAGATACGCAGTATTTT.

This clonotype was detected only a few times. The gene calls are TRBV6-2 or TRBV6-3 and TRBJ2-5; D not certain. Germline lookup yields CDR1 MNHEY and CDR2 SVGEGT. The V end lost 2 bases, the J end lost 1 base, and 5 bases lay between the germline ends. The CDR3 is made up of 13 amino acids. CDR3 DNA: TGTGCCAGCAGTTACGACCGCCAAGAGACCCAGTACTTC. It is translated as CASSYDRQETQYF.

V gene TRBV6-6 combines with J gene TRBJ1-5, with D tentatively TRBD1 (5 bases). This CDR3 comprises 13 residues. Germline V gene lookup returns CDR1 MNHNY and CDR2 SVGAGI (reference sequence). Trimming removed 9 bases at V and 1 base at J, with 10 bases between. The CDR3 loop is CASLRGSNQPQHF. The CDR3 coding sequence is TGTGCCAGTCTCCGGGGGAGCAATCAGCCCCAGCATTTT.

The chain couples TRBV4-2 to TRBJ2-7, with 7 nucleotides matching TRBD2. V dropped 1 base and J dropped 3; count of bases not matched to a gene: 3. Per germline, CDR1 LGHNA and CDR2 YNFKEQ. The CDR3 is 14 residues long. CDR3 sequence (DNA): TGTGCCAGCAGCCAAGGGGAGGGCCTCTACGAGCAGTACTTC. Translated: CASSQGEGLYEQYF.

The CDR3 spells CASSIRQGRYEQYF. DNA of the CDR3: TGTGCCAGCAGCATACGACAGGGCAGATACGAGCAGTACTTC. The V gene is TRBV7-2, the J gene TRBJ2-7, with 7 bases fitting TRBD1. With 5 bases clipped from V and 4 bases from J, the junction kept 8 bases outside the gene matches. CDR1 and CDR2 from the germline V gene are SGHTA and FQGNSA. CDR3 size: 14 residues.

This clonotype was recorded many times. This chain connects TRBV12-3 or TRBV12-4 to TRBJ2-1; 11 bases match TRBD1. Trimming removed 5 bases from V and 3 bases from J; junction bases left unmatched: 3. CDR3 length: 15 amino acids. The CDR3 sequence: CASSPGTGGYNEQFF. The CDR3 bases are TGTGCCAGCAGTCCCGGGACAGGGGGCTACAATGAGCAGTTCTTC.